The 22 T cell receptor beta chains listed next were all sequenced from one sample in a study of regulatory T cells in long-lasting Graves disease. Time point noted: newly diagnosed GD, antithyroid drugs for less than 3 months. Researchers made the TCR library from RNA that was extracted from PBMCs. Relying on iRepertoire HTBI primers and Arm-PCR of CDR3 regions, the team built TCR beta libraries. From the multiplex PCR reads, TCRdb called clonotypes with MiXCR, one entry per CDR3 protein. The sample shows roughly 420,000 distinct CDR3 sequences, approximately 16% of them seen only once. Separately, the same data were catalogued under a study of T cells in Graves' hyperthyroidism and ophthalmopathy.

This sample comprised peripheral blood mononuclear cells (PBMCs), obtained at new diagnosis, from a patient treated with antithyroid drugs. The receptor set was obtained from a woman aged 30 to 39 with Graves disease.

This clonotype has more than one count but fewer than ten. This chain connects TRBV7-9 to TRBJ1-6; 8 bases match TRBD1. V shed 5 bases, J shed 7 bases, and the junction held 7 bases outside the gene matches. In germline, CDR1 is SEHNR, CDR2 FQNEAQ (reference sequence). The CDR3 runs 15 residues. CDR3 region: CASSRQQGDNSPLHF. The DNA for the CDR3 is TGTGCCAGCAGCAGACAACAGGGGGACAATTCACCCCTCCACTTT. Looking up the rest from reference TRBV7-9 and TRBJ1-6 gives the full variable domain: DTGVSQNPRHKITKRGQNVTFRCDPISEHNRLYWYRQTLGQGPEFLTYFQNEAQLEKSRLLSDRFSAERPKGSFSTLEIQRTEQGDSAMYLCASSRQQGDNSPLHFGNGTRLTVT.

This clonotype was recorded a few times. The chain uses TRBV4-3 and TRBJ2-6; possible D gene TRBD2, 6 bases. V was cut by 0 bases and J by 0 bases, with 9 bases left in between. Looked up from germline, CDR1 is LGHNA and CDR2 is YSLEER. The CDR3 is 17 amino acids. Written as DNA, the CDR3 is TGCGCCAGCAGCCAAGATAAGGGACTCTCTGGGGCCAACGTCCTGACTTTC. It encodes CASSQDKGLSGANVLTF.

The V gene is TRBV10-3, the J gene TRBJ1-2; TRBD1 is a possible D gene (6 bases). CDR3 length: 14 residues. The V and J ends lost 4 bases and 2 bases respectively, with 11 bases between them. CDR1 is ENHRY, CDR2 SYGVKD, per germline. For the CDR3, the DNA is TGTGCCATCAGTGTTGAGGGGGTAAACTATGGCTACACCTTC. Protein product: CAISVEGVNYGYTF.

This clonotype was detected a few times. The rearrangement uses TRBV14 and TRBJ1-2; D is ambiguous. The length of the CDR3 is 17 residues. Between the trimmed V and J ends, which lost 8 bases and 1 base, there was a span of 23 bases. Germline V CDR1 and CDR2: SGHDN, FVKESK. CDR3 sequence reads: CASGVSRTDALNYGYTF. In DNA, the CDR3 is TGTGCCAGCGGTGTCTCCCGGACGGACGCTCTTAACTATGGCTACACCTTC.

The genes are TRBV5-1 and TRBJ2-5; TRBD1 matches at 12 bases. Trimming removed 4 bases from V and 5 bases from J; junction bases left unmatched: 9. The CDR3 length is 16 residues. CDR1 SGHRS and CDR2 YFSETQ come from the germline V gene. In DNA form, the CDR3 reads TGCGCCAGCAGCGAACCCGGGACAGGGGGCTCGGAGACCCAGTACTTC. It codes for CASSEPGTGGSETQYF.

This clonotype was counted ten times or more. The gene calls are TRBV7-9 and TRBJ2-2, with D uncertain. This CDR3 is built from 13 residues. Trimming pared 1 base from V and 6 bases from J, leaving 6 bases between. Germline CDR1 reads SEHNR; CDR2 reads FQNEAQ (reference sequence). The CDR3 DNA reads as TGTGCCAGCAGCTTAGTGGTGGCCGGGGAGCTGTTTTTT. Translating it yields CASSLVVAGELFF.

With regard to this clonotype: The junction does not match germline at one end; this may be a read error. V is TRBV5-1 and J is TRBJ2-4; D is undetermined. Per germline, CDR1 SGHRS and CDR2 YFSETQ. This CDR3 is 14 amino acids long. CDR3 DNA: TGTGCCAGCAGCTTGGGAAGGGTTACGAACATTCAGTACTTC. Translation: CASSLGRVTNIQYF.

On this clonotype: A much larger clone sits a single nucleotide away, making a read error possible. The CDR3 protein is CASSYTRYEQYF. The CDR3 nucleotides are TGTGCCAGCAGTTACACTCGTTACGAGCAGTACTTC. The rearrangement joins TRBV6-5 to TRBJ2-7; D remains ambiguous. Trimming cost V 2 bases and J 4 bases, with 6 bases left between them. The CDR3 is 12 amino acids. Germline V gene lookup returns CDR1 MNHEY and CDR2 SVGAGI.

This clonotype came up many times. V is TRBV6-2 or TRBV6-3 and J is TRBJ2-3; TRBD2 agrees at 10 bases. Germline loops: CDR1 MNHEY, CDR2 SVGEGT. There are 16 residues in the CDR3. The ends lost 4 bases at V and 2 bases at J; junction bases unmatched: 6. The CDR3 coding sequence is TGTGCCAGCAGTTCCCTCAGCGGGAGGGTCACAGATACGCAGTATTTT. It is translated as CASSSLSGRVTDTQYF.

This clonotype was seen ten or more times. The chain recombines TRBV27 with TRBJ2-5; 14 bases align to TRBD2. The J segment lost 5 bases and the V segment lost 7 bases, leaving 6 bases of the junction unmatched. In germline, CDR1 is MNHEY, CDR2 SMNVEV (reference sequence). This CDR3 is built from 15 residues. CDR3 in DNA: TGTGCCAGCATGGGGAGACTAGCGGGAGGGGAGACCCAGTACTTC. Protein product: CASMGRLAGGETQYF.

This rearrangement joins TRBV12-3 or TRBV12-4 to TRBJ2-3; TRBD2 matches 7 bases. The CDR3 is made up of 15 amino acids. V lost 0 bases to trimming and J lost 5 bases; unmatched junction nucleotides: 5. CDR3 loop: CASSLARLAEDTQYF. For the CDR3, the DNA is TGTGCCAGCAGTTTAGCTCGACTAGCAGAAGATACGCAGTATTTT.

This clonotype was counted between two and nine times. A read error is likely here: a far larger clone is one base away. V and J are TRBV28 and TRBJ2-7, with D maybe TRBD1 (5 bases). The germline gives CDR1 MDHEN, CDR2 SYDVKM. V was trimmed by 5 bases and J by 3 bases, leaving 8 bases between them. The CDR3 covers 12 residues. CDR3 sequence: CASSDRDYEQYF. The CDR3 region has the DNA TGTGCCAGCAGTGACAGAGACTACGAGCAGTACTTC.

A few counts support this clonotype. The chain uses TRBV7-9 and TRBJ2-2, with D perhaps given as TRBD1 or TRBD2 (5 bases each). The CDR3 is made up of 19 amino acids. Germline CDR1 is SEHNR and CDR2 is FQNEAQ (reference sequence). The V end was cut by 3 bases, the J end by 0 bases, with 20 bases between. The CDR3 DNA follows: TGTGCCAGCAGCTTCGGCCTCCTTTTTGGGACGGCGAACACCGGGGAGCTGTTTTTT. Residues: CASSFGLLFGTANTGELFF.

This clonotype showed up just a few times. V is TRBV7-2 and J is TRBJ2-4; 9 bases align to TRBD2. The CDR3 loop spans 17 amino acids. Germline trimming cut 1 base from V and 0 bases from J; bases unmatched to any gene: 4. Germline V gene lookup returns CDR1 SGHTA and CDR2 FQGNSA. The CDR3 DNA follows: TGTGCCAGCAGCTTAGGAGGACTAGCGTTAGCCAAAAACATTCAGTACTTC. This translates into CASSLGGLALAKNIQYF.

This clonotype was observed at least ten times. The chain combines TRBV11-2 with TRBJ1-5; possible D gene TRBD1, 5 bases. CDR3 length equals 15 residues. V lost 3 bases and J lost 9, with 18 bases in between. Germline assignment: CDR1 SGHAT and CDR2 FQNNGV. The CDR3 protein is CASSLGGTPRRPQHF. The CDR3 nucleotides are TGTGCCAGCAGCTTGGGAGGGACGCCTCGGCGGCCCCAGCATTTT.

This clonotype was observed at least ten times. The chain joins TRBV2 to TRBJ1-1; 9 bases map to TRBD1. The germline CDR1 and CDR2 sequences are SNHLY and FYNNEI. V shed 4 bases and J 4 bases; nucleotides not matched to a gene: 1. The CDR3 totals 13 residues. CDR3 residues: CASSVTGGTEAFF. The CDR3, as DNA: TGTGCCAGCAGTGTGACAGGGGGCACTGAAGCTTTCTTT. Filled out from reference TRBV2 and TRBJ1-1, the complete variable domain reads EPEVTQTPSHQVTQMGQEVILRCVPISNHLYFYWYRQILGQKVEFLVSFYNNEISEKSEIFDDQFSVERPDGSNFTLKIRSTKLEDSAMYFCASSVTGGTEAFFGQGTRLTVV.

This clonotype showed up just a few times. The V call is TRBV27, the J call TRBJ2-1; D is unclear. Germline loops: CDR1 MNHEY, CDR2 SMNVEV (reference sequence). The CDR3 has 11 amino acids. Trimming took off 9 bases at V and 7 bases at J, with 10 bases between the two ends. This CDR3 is CASGMTNEQFF. Here the CDR3 DNA reads TGTGCCAGTGGAATGACTAATGAGCAGTTCTTC.

This clonotype was seen at least ten times. The rearrangement links TRBV28 to TRBJ2-5; D remains ambiguous. V was cut by 5 bases and J by 3 bases, with 13 bases left in between. CDR3 length: 14 residues. Germline lookup yields CDR1 MDHEN and CDR2 SYDVKM. CDR3 sequence: CASSPRLAEETQYF. The CDR3 region has the DNA TGTGCCAGCAGTCCTCGACTGGCTGAAGAGACCCAGTACTTC. Using reference TRBV28 and TRBJ2-5 for the parts outside the CDR3, the full variable domain is DVKVTQSSRYLVKRTGEKVFLECVQDMDHENMFWYRQDPGLGLRLIYFSYDVKMKEKGDIPEGYSVSREKKERFSLILESASTNQTSMYLCASSPRLAEETQYFGPGTRLLVL.

Comment on this clonotype: A read error may produce the germline difference seen at one junction end. The CDR3 spells CASSLQGAGEQFF. The DNA for the CDR3 is TGCGCCAGCAGCCTACAGGGGGCCGGTGAGCAGTTCTTC. J is TRBJ2-1 and V is TRBV5-5; TRBD1 aligns across 9 bases. The CDR3 has 13 amino acids. In germline, CDR1 is SGHKS, CDR2 YYEKEE (reference sequence).

The rearrangement links TRBV7-9 to TRBJ2-6; D remains ambiguous. Germline values: CDR1 SEHNR, CDR2 FQNEAQ (reference sequence). This CDR3 has 14 residues. V lost 1 base and J 12 bases, leaving 13 bases between the germline ends. The chain's CDR3 is CASSLVLLHSVLTF. The DNA of the CDR3 is TGTGCCAGCAGCTTAGTCCTCTTACATAGCGTCCTGACTTTC.

This clonotype was recorded at least ten times. The chain links TRBV9 to TRBJ1-1; D is undetermined. The V end was cut by 0 bases, the J end by 4 bases, with 13 bases between. The CDR3 has 15 residues. Germline CDR1 reads SGDLS; CDR2 reads YYNGEE. CDR3 in amino acids: CASSVGEGTSTEAFF. In DNA form, the CDR3 reads TGTGCCAGCAGCGTAGGCGAGGGAACGAGCACTGAAGCTTTCTTT.

This clonotype was observed at least ten times. A clone one base away is much larger, so this may be a read error. The rearrangement uses TRBV28 and TRBJ1-1; D gene uncertain. The V gene's germline CDR1 is MDHEN and CDR2 SYDVKM. The CDR3 is 17 residues long. The CDR3 spells CASSFRSPGIMNAEAFF. As DNA, the CDR3 is TGTGCCAGCAGTTTCCGTTCCCCCGGGATTATGAACGCTGAAGCTTTCTTT.